Following are 32 T cell receptor beta chains from one sample sequenced in a study of beta chain features in type 1 diabetes listed by TCRdb under 2018. Library construction relied on the immunoSEQ multiplex PCR assay. The High Capacity cDNA Reverse Transcription Kit was used to reverse transcribe all of the isolated RNA, meaning that expressed TCRB transcripts were what got sequenced. Sourced from immuneACCESS, this table was stored by TCRdb with only in-frame sequences that have V and J called. A share of the clones is absent; for the studies checked, an unresolved V gene accounts for under half, and the remainder has no known explanation. Across this sample there are about 330,000 clones, with approximately 10% seen only once. The ten most abundant clones make up more than 0.015% of the sample. Sequences were obtained from naive CD4+ T cells from blood. The cell subset or site label corresponds to: true naive CD4+ T cells. The receptors come from a woman in her 30s in good health.

V usage is TRBV5-4 and J usage is TRBJ2-7; D is perhaps TRBD2 (6 bases). The germline V gene has CDR1 SGHNT and CDR2 YYREEE (reference sequence). This CDR3 comprises 14 residues. Trimming removed 4 bases at V and 1 base at J, with 12 bases between. The CDR3 DNA reads TGTGCCAGCAGCCGTGGGGGGAGGTCCTACGAGCAGTACTTC. Translation gives CASSRGGRSYEQYF.

The rearrangement links TRBV15 to TRBJ2-2; 8 nucleotides agree with TRBD1. The CDR3 sequence is 13 residues long. Germline-derived CDR1 and CDR2 are LNHNV and YYDKDF (reference sequence). CDR3 sequence reads: CAVRGRNTGELFF. In DNA, the CDR3 is TGTGCGGTCAGGGGGCGAAACACCGGGGAGCTGTTTTTT.

The chain employs TRBV11-2 and TRBJ2-3, with D perhaps matching TRBD2 (5 bases). Trimming left V 3 bases short and J 4 bases short, with 11 bases between. In germline, CDR1 is SGHAT, CDR2 FQNNGV. The CDR3 has 14 amino acids. CDR3 bases: TGTGCCAGCAGCTTTGAAAAAGCGGCAGATACGCAGTATTTT. Amino acid sequence: CASSFEKAADTQYF.

The rearrangement links TRBV7-9 to TRBJ1-1, with 7 bases that match TRBD1. V shed 5 bases, J shed 0 bases, and the junction held 9 bases outside the gene matches. The V gene's germline CDR1 is SEHNR and CDR2 FQNEAQ (reference sequence). This CDR3 spans 16 amino acids. The DNA for the CDR3 is TGTGCCAGCAGCCAAGACAGGGCGTTTGTGAACACTGAAGCTTTCTTT. Its translation is CASSQDRAFVNTEAFF.

V usage is TRBV18 and J usage is TRBJ2-7; TRBD1 aligns across 10 bases. This CDR3 region has 16 residues. Germline V gene lookup returns CDR1 KGHSH and CDR2 LQKENI. V lost 0 bases to trimming and J lost 3 bases; unmatched junction nucleotides: 5. The CDR3 nucleotides read TGTGCCAGCTCACCACCCCGGGACAGGGGAAGCTACGAGCAGTACTTC. Its translation is CASSPPRDRGSYEQYF.

This clone was seen only a few times. This chain's CDR3 is CASSTFYYEQYF. CDR3 DNA sequence: TGTGCCAGCAGTACCTTCTACTACGAGCAGTACTTC. The V and J genes are TRBV6-6 and TRBJ2-7; D is unclear. Trimming pared 5 bases from V and 3 bases from J, leaving 8 bases between. The CDR3 loop spans 12 amino acids. Looked up from germline, CDR1 is MNHNY and CDR2 is SVGAGI (reference sequence).

This chain joins TRBV7-3 and TRBJ2-3; 7 bases line up with TRBD2. CDR1 and CDR2 (germline): SGHTA, FQGTGA. The V gene end was trimmed by 9 bases and the J gene end by 4 bases; junction bases not matched to a gene: 10. The CDR3 spans 14 residues. The CDR3 nucleotides read TGTGCCAGTGCCCGGCGGGAGCCATCAGATACGCAGTATTTT. It yields the protein CASARREPSDTQYF.

The chain joins TRBV7-3 to TRBJ2-1; 7 nucleotides agree with TRBD2. Trimming cost V 5 bases and J 6 bases; bases outside gene matches: 7. Looked up from germline, CDR1 is SGHTA and CDR2 is FQGTGA. This CDR3 contains 14 residues. The CDR3, as DNA: TGTGCCAGCAGCACGAGCGGGAAGGTCAATGAGCAGTTCTTC. As protein: CASSTSGKVNEQFF.

In this sample, this clone turned up a few times. The CDR3 here is CASTLGTSGSETQYF. The CDR3 region has the DNA TGTGCCAGCACCCTAGGGACTAGCGGGAGTGAGACCCAGTACTTC. The J gene is TRBJ2-5, the V gene TRBV6-4; 14 bases are a match to TRBD2. The CDR3 length is 15 residues. Germline assignment: CDR1 MRHNA and CDR2 SNTAGT. V lost 7 bases and J lost 5; bases outside the gene matches: 6.

This clone was recorded a few times. This rearrangement joins TRBV27 to TRBJ2-4, with a possible D match to TRBD1 (5 bases). Trimming cost V 2 bases and J 7 bases, with 9 bases left between them. Germline V gene sequence: CDR1 MNHEY, CDR2 SMNVEV (reference sequence). This CDR3 contains 13 residues. This CDR3 is CASSLSRANIQYF. The CDR3 DNA sequence: TGTGCCAGCAGTTTAAGCAGGGCGAACATTCAGTACTTC.

This clone was seen a few times. The chain uses TRBV5-6 and TRBJ2-7; TRBD1 aligns across 9 bases. The germline V gene has CDR1 SGHDT and CDR2 YYEEEE. The CDR3 consists of 14 residues. Trimming took 2 bases from V and 2 from J; bases not matched to a gene: 2. The CDR3 protein is CASSFGTGPYEQYF. DNA of the CDR3: TGTGCCAGCAGCTTTGGGACAGGGCCCTACGAGCAGTACTTC. Full variable domain (missing parts from reference TRBV5-6 and TRBJ2-7): DAGVTQSPTHLIKTRGQQVTLRCSPKSGHDTVSWYQQALGQGPQFIFQYYEEEERQRGNFPDRFSGHQFPNYSSELNVNALLLGDSALYLCASSFGTGPYEQYFGPGTRLTVT.

Concerning this clone itself: Other nucleotide sequences from this sample produce the same CDR3. The CDR3 is CASSLAGYQETQYF. CDR3 in DNA: TGCGCCAGCAGCTTGGCCGGGTACCAAGAGACCCAGTACTTC. The chain carries TRBV5-1 and TRBJ2-5; the D is unclear. The germline V gene encodes CDR1 SGHRS and CDR2 YFSETQ. V lost 0 bases and J 0 bases, leaving 6 bases between the germline ends. The CDR3 spans 14 residues.

The sample holds a few counts of this clone. The gene calls are TRBV7-9 and TRBJ2-2; unclear D gene. Germline V gene data show CDR1 as SEHNR and CDR2 as FQNEAQ (reference sequence). Trimming cost V 4 bases and J 0 bases, with 6 bases left between them. The CDR3 consists of 14 residues. The CDR3 coding sequence is TGTGCCAGCAGCTCCCGTACGAACACCGGGGAGCTGTTTTTT. Translated: CASSSRTNTGELFF.

This clone appeared a few times. The chain is built from TRBV7-3 and TRBJ2-7, with D possibly being TRBD2 (6 bases). This CDR3 contains 15 residues. The ends were cut back, 1 base at V and 2 bases at J, with 12 bases in the middle. Germline CDR1 reads SGHTA; CDR2 reads FQGTGA. The CDR3 is CASSLKTGGTYEQYF. Written as DNA, the CDR3 is TGTGCCAGCAGCTTAAAGACGGGCGGGACCTACGAGCAGTACTTC.

V and J are TRBV7-2 and TRBJ2-5; TRBD1 might be the D (6 bases). CDR3 length: 14 residues. Trimming shortened V by 7 bases and J by 1 base, and 13 bases separated the two germline ends. From germline, CDR1 is SGHTA and CDR2 FQGNSA. The CDR3 sequence: CASIAYRAQETQYF. The CDR3 DNA sequence: TGTGCCAGCATCGCGTACAGGGCCCAAGAGACCCAGTACTTC.

The chain has TRBV28 and TRBJ1-1, with TRBD1 identical over 7 bases. The CDR3 length is 12 residues. The V gene end was trimmed by 8 bases and the J gene end by 3 bases; junction bases not matched to a gene: 3. CDR1 is MDHEN, CDR2 SYDVKM, per germline. Written as DNA, the CDR3 is TGTGCCAGCCTGGACAGGTACACTGAAGCTTTCTTT. It encodes CASLDRYTEAFF.

This chain links TRBV30 with TRBJ2-6, with 9 nucleotides matching TRBD2. Germline-derived CDR1 and CDR2 are GTSNPN and SVGIG (reference sequence). V lost 4 bases to trimming and J lost 0 bases; unmatched junction nucleotides: 19. CDR3 length equals 21 residues. The CDR3 spells CAWTRVSKYSGRGSGANVLTF. As DNA, the CDR3 is TGTGCCTGGACCCGTGTGTCCAAATATAGCGGGAGAGGCTCTGGGGCCAACGTCCTGACTTTC.

This clone was counted between two and nine times. The V gene is TRBV2, the J gene TRBJ2-2, with 9 bases that match TRBD2. V was clipped by 8 bases and J by 2 bases; unmatched bases: 6. CDR1 and CDR2 from the germline V gene are SNHLY and FYNNEI. The CDR3 sequence is 15 residues long. CDR3 sequence: CASGAGLANTGELFF. As DNA, the CDR3 is TGTGCCAGCGGGGCGGGACTAGCTAACACCGGGGAGCTGTTTTTT.

This clone was counted only a few times. The gene calls are TRBV30 and TRBJ1-1; D not resolved. CDR3 length equals 13 residues. V lost 0 bases and J 3 bases, leaving 8 bases between the germline ends. From germline, CDR1 is GTSNPN and CDR2 SVGIG (reference sequence). The CDR3 is CAWSVRGDTEAFF. The DNA for the CDR3 is TGTGCCTGGAGTGTACGAGGAGACACTGAAGCTTTCTTT.

The chain recombines TRBV29-1 with TRBJ2-3; weak D call: TRBD2 (6 bases). V lost 7 bases and J 0 bases, leaving 20 bases between the germline ends. Germline values: CDR1 SQVTM, CDR2 ANQGSEA. CDR3 length: 16 residues. The CDR3, as DNA: TGCAGCGCAACCGTGGGTTCGGGAGTTAGCACAGATACGCAGTATTTT. Encoded protein: CSATVGSGVSTDTQYF.

The V gene is TRBV28, the J gene TRBJ1-4, with a tentative D call TRBD1 (6 bases). Germline V gene sequence: CDR1 MDHEN, CDR2 SYDVKM. This CDR3 comprises 13 residues. Trimming stripped 8 bases from V and 5 bases from J, with 12 bases between. CDR3 nucleotides: TGTGCCAGCGGACTCACAGGGAATGAAAAACTGTTTTTT. Its translation is CASGLTGNEKLFF.

The chain recombines TRBV9 with TRBJ2-3, with 12 bases that match TRBD2. The CDR3 has 16 residues. Losses at the gene ends were 4 bases for V and 1 base for J; bases not matched to a gene: 4. Germline V gene data show CDR1 as SGDLS and CDR2 as YYNGEE. CDR3 loop: CASSPGLAGGTDTQYF. CDR3 nucleotide sequence: TGTGCCAGCAGCCCGGGACTAGCGGGTGGCACAGATACGCAGTATTTT.

This clone was counted only a few times. V and J are TRBV4-3 and TRBJ2-5; D perhaps matches TRBD2 (6 bases). The J call may be mistaken, given a closer DNA end match to TRBJ2-7. In germline, CDR1 is LGHNA, CDR2 YSLEER. There are 15 residues in the CDR3. The CDR3 loop is CASSQEGTLSYEQYF. The CDR3 DNA sequence: TGCGCCAGCAGCCAAGAAGGGACTCTCTCCTACGAGCAGTACTTC.

The J gene is TRBJ2-2, the V gene TRBV29-1, with a weak D call TRBD1 (6 bases). Germline V gene sequence: CDR1 SQVTM, CDR2 ANQGSEA. Trimming left V 5 bases short and J 0 bases short, with 10 bases between. There are 14 residues in the CDR3. Written as DNA, the CDR3 is TGCAGCGTTCCCGGGACAACGAACACCGGGGAGCTGTTTTTT. Protein sequence: CSVPGTTNTGELFF.

This clone has only a few counts. Written as DNA, the CDR3 is TGTGCTAGTGGTTTGGGCACAGGGCACAATGAGCAGTTCTTC. Translating gives CASGLGTGHNEQFF. This sequence joins TRBV12-5 and TRBJ2-1; TRBD1 is a possible D gene (6 bases). V lost 1 base to trimming and J lost 5 bases, with 9 bases between them. Germline values: CDR1 LGHNT, CDR2 FRNRAP. The CDR3 contains 14 residues.

V usage is TRBV7-9 and J usage is TRBJ1-5, with no clear D. Looked up from germline, CDR1 is SEHNR and CDR2 is FQNEAQ (reference sequence). The CDR3 spans 12 residues. Deletions cut 5 bases from V and 5 bases from J, with 7 bases between. CDR3 in amino acids: CASSPEDQPQHF. The CDR3 DNA follows: TGTGCCAGCAGCCCCGAGGATCAGCCCCAGCATTTT.

The sample holds a few counts of this clone. The J gene is TRBJ2-1, the V gene TRBV28, with D uncertain. Germline loops: CDR1 MDHEN, CDR2 SYDVKM. Trimming stripped 5 bases from V and 8 bases from J, with 13 bases between. This CDR3 comprises 13 residues. The CDR3 bases are TGTGCCAGCAGTCCCCAGACTGTCTATGAGCAGTTCTTC. Translated, it gives CASSPQTVYEQFF.

This clone was picked up a small number of times. The rearrangement uses TRBV6-1 and TRBJ2-7; maybe TRBD1 (7 bases). The CDR3 length is 15 residues. V lost 4 bases and J 3 bases, leaving 16 bases between the germline ends. CDR1 is MNHNS, CDR2 SASEGT, per germline. The CDR3 here is CASSGGTALNYEQYF. CDR3 nucleotide sequence: TGTGCCAGCAGTGGCGGGACAGCCCTAAACTACGAGCAGTACTTC.

This clone was counted a few times. The V gene is TRBV4-2, the J gene TRBJ2-4, with TRBD2 identical over 13 bases. Germline V lookup: CDR1 LGHNA, CDR2 YNFKEQ. J was trimmed by 9 bases and V by 0 bases; bases with no gene match: 8. The CDR3 loop spans 17 amino acids. Written as DNA, the CDR3 is TGTGCCAGCAGCCAAGATAAAACTAGCGGGAGGGCAGGCATTCAGTACTTC. Amino acids: CASSQDKTSGRAGIQYF.

The chain employs TRBV7-2 and TRBJ2-7; no reliable D call. Trimming took 3 bases from V and 0 from J, leaving 12 bases between them. CDR1 is SGHTA and CDR2 is FQGNSA in the germline V gene. There are 15 residues in the CDR3. CDR3 in DNA: TGTGCCAGCAGCTTGTCCGTTCTGAGCTCCTACGAGCAGTACTTC. This sequence encodes CASSLSVLSSYEQYF.

About this clone itself: At the DNA level, this CDR3 is encoded by other sequences in the same sample as well. The genes are TRBV28 and TRBJ1-2; a possible D gene is TRBD1 (5 bases). The CDR3 has 13 residues. V lost 6 bases, J lost 1 base, and 9 bases lay in between. Germline-derived CDR1 and CDR2 are MDHEN and SYDVKM. The CDR3 DNA is TGTGCCAGCAGCCGGACAAGTAACTATGGCTACACCTTC. Its protein is CASSRTSNYGYTF.

The CDR3 sequence: CASSWGVYEQYF. The CDR3 DNA sequence: TGTGCCAGCAGCTGGGGGGTCTACGAGCAGTACTTC. The chain links TRBV5-6 to TRBJ2-7, with D perhaps matching TRBD2 (6 bases). The CDR3 has 12 residues. V was clipped by 3 bases and J by 3 bases, with 7 bases between them. Germline CDR1 is SGHDT and CDR2 is YYEEEE. The full variable domain, in which reference TRBV5-6 and TRBJ2-7 provide the parts outside the CDR3, is DAGVTQSPTHLIKTRGQQVTLRCSPKSGHDTVSWYQQALGQGPQFIFQYYEEEERQRGNFPDRFSGHQFPNYSSELNVNALLLGDSALYLCASSWGVYEQYFGPGTRLTVT.